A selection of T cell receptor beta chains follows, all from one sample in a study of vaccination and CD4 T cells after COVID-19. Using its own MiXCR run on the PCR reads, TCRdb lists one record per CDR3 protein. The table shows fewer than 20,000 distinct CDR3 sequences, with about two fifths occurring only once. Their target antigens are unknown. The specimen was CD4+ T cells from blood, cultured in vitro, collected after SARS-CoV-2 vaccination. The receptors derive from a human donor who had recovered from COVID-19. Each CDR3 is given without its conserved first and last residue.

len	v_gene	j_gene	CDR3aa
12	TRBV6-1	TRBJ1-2	ASSEPGGGYGYT
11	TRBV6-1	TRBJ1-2	ASSVGHGYGYT
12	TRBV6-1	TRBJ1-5	ASSRRGGSQPQH
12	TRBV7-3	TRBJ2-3	ASSFLRSTDTQY
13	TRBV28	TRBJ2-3	ASSLRLAATDTQY
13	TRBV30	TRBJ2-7	AWSVLTSGFHEQY
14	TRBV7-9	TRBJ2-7	ASSLAGGQGIVWQY
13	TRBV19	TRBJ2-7	ASSLTSGANYEQY
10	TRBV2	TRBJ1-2	ASRGRDYGYT
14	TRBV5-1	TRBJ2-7	ASSLEPSGSPHEQY
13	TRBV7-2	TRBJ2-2	ASSTGLAGTGELF
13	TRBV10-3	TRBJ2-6	AISDGGSGANVLT
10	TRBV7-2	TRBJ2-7	ASSFFSYEQY
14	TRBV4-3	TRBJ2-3	ASSQVTSGYTDTQY
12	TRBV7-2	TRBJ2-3	ASSLAGSTDTQY
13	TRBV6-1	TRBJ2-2	ASSDQGGTVGEPF
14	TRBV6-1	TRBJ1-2	ASSEGGTGLNYGYT
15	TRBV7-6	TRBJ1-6	ASSSSPTGMSNSPLH
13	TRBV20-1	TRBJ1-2	SAGARGTRGLGYT
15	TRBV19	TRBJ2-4	ASSVWGRGVAKNIQY
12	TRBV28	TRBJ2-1	ASSLLAGAPEQF
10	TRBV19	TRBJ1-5	ASSEVNQPQH
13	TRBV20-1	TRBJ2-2	SARELDRGTGELF
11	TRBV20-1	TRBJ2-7	SARGLRAPEQY
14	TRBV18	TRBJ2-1	ASSPLAGGGFNEQF
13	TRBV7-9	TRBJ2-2	ASSLRRLAPGELF
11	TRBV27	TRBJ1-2	ASSLVRGYGYT
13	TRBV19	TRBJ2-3	ASSPSGQAPDTQY
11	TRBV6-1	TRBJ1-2	ASTEATNYGYT
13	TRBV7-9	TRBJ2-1	ASSLEGVSYNEQF
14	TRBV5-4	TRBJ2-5	ASSATTSGRMETQY
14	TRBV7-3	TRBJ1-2	ASSLSPGGFPYGYT
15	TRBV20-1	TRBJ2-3	SASSRGLAGYTDTQY
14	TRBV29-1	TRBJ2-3	SVGGLGGGNTDTQY
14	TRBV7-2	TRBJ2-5	ASSLGLAGLRETQY
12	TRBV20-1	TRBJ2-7	SAPEYGNSYEQY
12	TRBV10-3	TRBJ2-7	AISEPSAAYEQY
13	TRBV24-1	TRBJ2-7	ATSDPGTGGYEQY
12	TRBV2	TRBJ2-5	ASRAGRTQETQY
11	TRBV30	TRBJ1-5	AWSQDSNQPQH
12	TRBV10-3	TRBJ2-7	AISEQGPGDEQY
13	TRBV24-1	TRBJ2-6	ATSDAGAGANVLT